This T cell receptor beta chain was obtained from a study of spatial heterogeneity in lung cancer. Overall study: For the average unique TCR and UMI combination, more than nine occurrences appeared in raw reads.

This clonotype was counted ten times or more. Time point meaning: sample taken at primary tumor resection. The input material, whole RNA from tumor, nontumor lung or frozen PBMC, was sequenced unsorted. Untreated early-stage non-small cell lung cancer patients, some 70 in total, were the donors. CDR3 size: 14 residues. Germline V gene data show CDR1 as SNHLY and CDR2 as FYNNEI. Trimming pared 8 bases from V and 0 bases from J, leaving 12 bases between. Unique molecular identifiers, one per molecule, were present on every TCR cDNA molecule. TCRdb independently ran MiXCR on the 5' RACE reads; one entry per CDR3 protein. The sample carries about 48,000 distinct CDR3 sequences, approximately 5% recorded once.

Sample: PBMCs, taken at surgery. The chain employs TRBV2 and TRBJ2-3, with D possibly matching TRBD2 (6 bases). This TCR was sampled from a male donor with early-stage non-small cell lung cancer. CDR3 DNA sequence: TGTGCCAGCTCCCCTAGCGCAAGCACAGATACGCAGTATTTT. It is translated as CASSPSASTDTQYF.